The 9 T cell receptor beta chains below were found in one sample sequenced in a study of blood T cell repertoires in COVID-19. The repertoire was sequenced with immunoSEQ multiplex PCR; TCRdb's copy has only in-frame clones and lacks some. The table has about 17,000 clones, roughly nine tenths seen once; the top ten hold about 17%. The material sequenced was peripheral blood. The receptor source for this set is a man aged 45-65 years with active COVID-19.

The chain joins TRBV7-9 to TRBJ2-7; 12 bases fit TRBD1. Germline V gene lookup returns CDR1 SEHNR and CDR2 FQNEAQ (reference sequence). This CDR3 is built from 16 residues. The J segment lost 4 bases and the V segment lost 5 bases, leaving 9 bases of the junction unmatched. The CDR3 protein is CASSLQSGQGAYEQYF. The DNA of the CDR3 is TGTGCCAGCAGCCTACAATCGGGACAGGGGGCGTACGAGCAGTACTTC.

CDR3: CASSFSDRRNLYKETQYF. The CDR3 DNA reads as TGTGCCAGCAGCTTTTCCGACAGGCGGAATTTGTATAAAGAGACCCAGTACTTC. The rearrangement joins TRBV7-9 to TRBJ2-5; D might be TRBD1 (6 bases). Trimming left V 3 bases short and J 3 bases short, with 23 bases between. CDR3 size: 18 residues. Germline V gene lookup returns CDR1 SEHNR and CDR2 FQNEAQ (reference sequence).

V gene TRBV11-1 combines with J gene TRBJ1-2; TRBD1 aligns across 9 bases. Germline lookup yields CDR1 SGHAT and CDR2 FQDESV (reference sequence). The V segment lost 5 bases and the J segment 2 bases; nucleotides outside the gene matches: 3. The CDR3 extends over 14 amino acids. DNA of the CDR3: TGTGCCAGCAGCCCCGGACAGGGGAACTATGGCTACACCTTC. Translating it yields CASSPGQGNYGYTF.

This chain uses TRBV27 with TRBJ1-4; 7 nucleotides line up with TRBD1. J lost 7 bases, V lost 1 base, and 12 bases had no gene match. Germline CDR1 reads MNHEY; CDR2 reads SMNVEV (reference sequence). This CDR3 has 17 residues. The DNA of the CDR3 is TGTGCCAGCAGTTTATTACGGACAGGAGAGGGGATTGAAAAACTGTTTTTT. It yields the protein CASSLLRTGEGIEKLFF.

V usage is TRBV19 and J usage is TRBJ2-2, with TRBD1 matching 7 bases. Looked up from germline, CDR1 is LNHDA and CDR2 is SQIVND (reference sequence). This CDR3 comprises 15 residues. V was clipped by 3 bases and J by 1 base; unmatched bases: 2. CDR3 loop: CASSIGDRNTGELFF. As DNA, the CDR3 is TGTGCCAGTAGTATCGGGGACAGGAACACCGGGGAGCTGTTTTTT.

This clone was observed a few times. The J gene is TRBJ1-3, the V gene TRBV28; D is perhaps TRBD1 (5 bases). V was trimmed by 3 bases and J by 0 bases, leaving 18 bases between them. CDR1 and CDR2 from the germline V gene are MDHEN and SYDVKM. The CDR3 consists of 18 residues. For the CDR3, the DNA is TGTGCCAGCAGTTTTTCACCCTCCGACAGCGACTCTGGAAACACCATATATTTT. Residues: CASSFSPSDSDSGNTIYF.

This chain links TRBV24-1 with TRBJ2-3; a possible D gene is TRBD2 (5 bases). The CDR3 has 18 amino acids. CDR1 and CDR2 (germline): KGHDR, SFDVKD. The V end was cut by 3 bases, the J end by 1 base, with 19 bases between. The CDR3 bases are TGTGCCACCAGTGATCCCTTTAGCGACACCCCAGGCACAGATACGCAGTATTTT. It yields the protein CATSDPFSDTPGTDTQYF.

This chain uses TRBV6-5 with TRBJ2-3; D might be TRBD2 (6 bases). There are 15 residues in the CDR3. V shed 5 bases and J shed 5 bases, with 17 bases lying between them. The germline gives CDR1 MNHEY, CDR2 SVGAGI. In DNA form, the CDR3 reads TGTGCCAGCAGTCCGGTACTTACGGGAGAAGATACGCAGTATTTT. It yields the protein CASSPVLTGEDTQYF.

The chain is built from TRBV19 and TRBJ1-1; D uncertain. Germline V gene data show CDR1 as LNHDA and CDR2 as SQIVND (reference sequence). The CDR3 runs 13 residues. V lost 3 bases to trimming and J lost 1 base, with 6 bases between them. This CDR3 is CASSIGQNTEAFF. The CDR3 DNA follows: TGTGCCAGTAGTATTGGCCAGAACACTGAAGCTTTCTTT.